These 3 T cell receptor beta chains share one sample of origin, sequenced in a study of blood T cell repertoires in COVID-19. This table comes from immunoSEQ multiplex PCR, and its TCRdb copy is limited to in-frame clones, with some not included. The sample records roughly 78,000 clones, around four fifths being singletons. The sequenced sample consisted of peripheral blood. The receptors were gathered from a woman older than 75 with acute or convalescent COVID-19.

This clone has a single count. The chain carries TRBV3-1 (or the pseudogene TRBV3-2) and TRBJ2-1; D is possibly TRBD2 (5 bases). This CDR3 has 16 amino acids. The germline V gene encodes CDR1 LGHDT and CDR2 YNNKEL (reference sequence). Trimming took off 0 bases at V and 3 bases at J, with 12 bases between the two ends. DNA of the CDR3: TGTGCCAGCAGCCAAGATACGAGGGCGAGCTACAATGAGCAGTTCTTC. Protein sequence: CASSQDTRASYNEQFF.

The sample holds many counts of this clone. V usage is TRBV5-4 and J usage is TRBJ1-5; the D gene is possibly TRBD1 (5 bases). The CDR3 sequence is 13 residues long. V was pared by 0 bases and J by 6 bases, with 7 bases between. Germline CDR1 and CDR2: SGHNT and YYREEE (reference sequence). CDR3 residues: CASSLGGGQPQHF. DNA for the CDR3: TGTGCCAGCAGCTTGGGGGGGGGTCAGCCCCAGCATTTT. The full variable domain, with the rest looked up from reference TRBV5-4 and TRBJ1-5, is ETGVTQSPTHLIKTRGQQVTLRCSSQSGHNTVSWYQQALGQGPQFIFQYYREEENGRGNFPPRFSGLQFPNYSSELNVNALELDDSALYLCASSLGGGQPQHFGDGTRLSIL.

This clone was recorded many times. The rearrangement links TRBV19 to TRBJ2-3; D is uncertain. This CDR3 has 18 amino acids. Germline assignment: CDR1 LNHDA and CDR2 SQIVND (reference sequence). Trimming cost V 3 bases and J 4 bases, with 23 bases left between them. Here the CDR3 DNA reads TGTGCCAGTAGTATTCCGGTTTCAACCCGCCTACGCCCAGATACGCAGTATTTT. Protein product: CASSIPVSTRLRPDTQYF.